This T cell receptor (beta chain) emerged from a study of radiation and T cells in renal cell carcinoma. General study findings and limits: Baseline intratumoral clonotype presence is unknown without pretreatment biopsies. In blood, top tumor clones expanded by 2 weeks, shrinking by 4.

Time point given: baseline pretreatment blood. Treatment: 15 Gy SBRT to primary tumor, nephrectomy 4 weeks later. Profiled with immunoSEQ multiplex PCR; TCRdb holds only in-frame clones, not every one. The top ten clones hold 5% to 8% of a sample with some 100,000 clones, over 65% of them seen once. Remarks on this clone: What it binds is unknown.

The material was blood, obtained from a patient whose treatment included radiotherapy and nephrectomy. The source of this sequence is a man aged 55 to 70 with renal cell carcinoma.

CDR3 in amino acids: CASSDGSHTEAFF. The DNA of the CDR3 is TGTGCCAGCAGCGACGGAAGCCACACTGAAGCTTTCTTT. The rearrangement links TRBV11-2 to TRBJ1-1; D gene unclear. There are 13 residues in the CDR3. Germline V CDR1 and CDR2: SGHAT, FQNNGV. V was cut by 5 bases and J by 3 bases, with 10 bases left in between.